This is a list of T cell receptor beta chains from one sample in a study of T cell responses to AZD1222 COVID-19 vaccine. Produced via immunoSEQ multiplex PCR; TCRdb's table is partial and in-frame only. The table lists around 180,000 clones, 88% of them singletons. Sequences were derived from peripheral blood, sampled on day 0 of AZD1222 vaccination. The source is an adult in good health. Both conserved end residues are part of each CDR3. Each record gives: D gene, clone size, V gene, CDR3 protein. A D gene is named only where the DNA matches it firmly. Not all rows give a size; the values are once, few, many and, for expanded clones, a class.

d_gene: NA; abundance: NA; v_gene: TRBV7-2; CDR3aa: CASSNRQSYEQYF
d_gene: TRBD1; abundance: NA; v_gene: TRBV6-6; CDR3aa: CASSYPTGGGGNTIYF
d_gene: TRBD1; abundance: NA; v_gene: TRBV9; CDR3aa: CASSPGQGSPLHF
d_gene: TRBD1; abundance: NA; v_gene: TRBV10-3; CDR3aa: CAIRATGGVQPQHF
d_gene: NA; abundance: NA; v_gene: TRBV2; CDR3aa: CASMAMGLGNTIYF
d_gene: NA; abundance: NA; v_gene: TRBV2; CDR3aa: CASRTEYNSPLHF
d_gene: TRBD1; abundance: NA; v_gene: TRBV28; CDR3aa: CASRPGQAVGNTIYF
d_gene: NA; abundance: once; v_gene: TRBV19; CDR3aa: CASTPGPGYNSPLHF
d_gene: NA; abundance: few; v_gene: TRBV5-1; CDR3aa: CASSLGAGRTYEQYF
d_gene: NA; abundance: NA; v_gene: TRBV28; CDR3aa: CASRLLAGELFF
d_gene: TRBD1; abundance: few; v_gene: TRBV5-4; CDR3aa: CASSLGTGANNSPLHF
d_gene: TRBD2; abundance: NA; v_gene: TRBV3-1/TRBV3-2; CDR3aa: CASSLQRTSDQETQYF
d_gene: TRBD2; abundance: NA; v_gene: TRBV5-1; CDR3aa: CASSPSGGAGETQYF
d_gene: TRBD1; abundance: once; v_gene: TRBV30; CDR3aa: CAWSPRQGAKSGANVLTF
d_gene: TRBD1; abundance: NA; v_gene: TRBV7-6; CDR3aa: CASSLTPGQGAYEQYF
d_gene: NA; abundance: NA; v_gene: TRBV4-3; CDR3aa: CASSQALGSFYEQFF
d_gene: TRBD1; abundance: NA; v_gene: TRBV18; CDR3aa: CASSPPDLTGIPITF
d_gene: NA; abundance: NA; v_gene: TRBV6-6; CDR3aa: CASTPARADFYEQYF
d_gene: TRBD1; abundance: NA; v_gene: TRBV2; CDR3aa: CASSSDRGSGEAFF
d_gene: NA; abundance: NA; v_gene: TRBV10-2; CDR3aa: CASSESARGGTGKQETQYF
d_gene: NA; abundance: NA; v_gene: TRBV7-8; CDR3aa: CASSLGYQGVNEQFF
d_gene: NA; abundance: NA; v_gene: TRBV7-9; CDR3aa: CASSLRSYEQYF
d_gene: NA; abundance: NA; v_gene: TRBV20-1; CDR3aa: CSASFQQNQPQHF
d_gene: TRBD2; abundance: NA; v_gene: TRBV9; CDR3aa: CASSVGSGGAADTQYF
d_gene: NA; abundance: NA; v_gene: TRBV5-5; CDR3aa: CASSLRGGTYEKLFF
d_gene: TRBD1; abundance: NA; v_gene: TRBV2; CDR3aa: CASRMTGGYEKLFF
d_gene: NA; abundance: NA; v_gene: TRBV3-1/TRBV3-2; CDR3aa: CASSQGDRFGELFF
d_gene: NA; abundance: NA; v_gene: TRBV7-2; CDR3aa: CASSSRNIQYF
d_gene: NA; abundance: NA; v_gene: TRBV5-1; CDR3aa: CASSLEGGGNTEAFF
d_gene: NA; abundance: once; v_gene: TRBV2; CDR3aa: CASGGTGYTEAFF
d_gene: NA; abundance: NA; v_gene: TRBV19; CDR3aa: CASSLGSSGIDTQYF
d_gene: TRBD1; abundance: NA; v_gene: TRBV7-3; CDR3aa: CASSSTGVDGYTF
d_gene: NA; abundance: NA; v_gene: TRBV29-1; CDR3aa: CSVRTVYGYTF
d_gene: NA; abundance: NA; v_gene: TRBV7-9; CDR3aa: CASSLKLDDETQYF
d_gene: TRBD2; abundance: NA; v_gene: TRBV29-1; CDR3aa: CSVGGGSNTDTQYF
d_gene: NA; abundance: NA; v_gene: TRBV19; CDR3aa: CASSREGTEAFF
d_gene: NA; abundance: NA; v_gene: TRBV2; CDR3aa: CASSEGSRETQYF
d_gene: NA; abundance: once; v_gene: TRBV4-1; CDR3aa: CASSQVGAAFSYEQYF
d_gene: NA; abundance: NA; v_gene: TRBV15; CDR3aa: CATSRERGRGYGYTF
d_gene: NA; abundance: few; v_gene: TRBV27; CDR3aa: CASSLVNHNQLLHF
d_gene: NA; abundance: NA; v_gene: TRBV14; CDR3aa: CASSQGAGTNEKLFF